These T cell receptor beta chains were read from a single sample in a study of Ad26.COV2.S vaccination and SARS-CoV-2 variants. Assay used: immunoSEQ multiplex PCR; TCRdb lists only in-frame clones, some missing. The data hold 350,000 to 600,000 clones, with 70% to 90% observed a single time. The specimen comprised peripheral blood, sampled in a trial of Ad26.COV2.S vaccine versus placebo. The receptor set was obtained from a person aged 18-65 years who received the Ad26.COV2.S COVID-19 vaccine or a placebo. The CDR3 runs from the conserved cysteine through the conserved F or W. D genes are given only for firm matches. Clone size appears in some rows only: once, few, many, or a class for an expanded clone.

cdr3_aa cdr3_nt clone_size d_call j_call v_call
CASSPTGTLSYEQYF TGTGCCAGCAGTCCGACCGGGACACTTTCCTACGAGCAGTACTTC NA NA TRBJ2-7 TRBV6-2/TRBV6-3
CASSHKDRSHEKLFF TGTGCCAGCAGCCATAAGGACAGGTCACATGAAAAACTGTTTTTT NA TRBD1 TRBJ1-4 TRBV5-8
CASSPRDTDTQYF TGTGCCAGCTCACCGAGAGACACAGATACGCAGTATTTT NA NA TRBJ2-3 TRBV18
CASSWGPGDTEAFF TGTGCCAGCAGCTGGGGTCCTGGGGACACTGAAGCTTTCTTT once NA TRBJ1-1 TRBV11-1
CASSPGQEQPQHF TGTGCCAGCAGCCCCGGCCAAGAGCAGCCCCAGCATTTT NA NA TRBJ1-5 TRBV3-1/TRBV3-2
CASSSAGAVPEKLFF TGTGCCAGCAGCTCCGCGGGGGCGGTTCCAGAAAAACTGTTTTTT NA NA TRBJ1-4 TRBV5-4
CAISERDKEPGYGYTF TGTGCCATCAGTGAGAGGGACAAGGAACCAGGCTATGGCTACACCTTC NA NA TRBJ1-2 TRBV10-3
CASRLGSSSYEQYF TGTGCCAGCAGACTAGGGTCCAGCTCCTACGAGCAGTACTTC NA NA TRBJ2-7 TRBV7-6
CASSPPRSGTGDHSNTEAFF TGTGCCAGCTCACCACCCCGATCCGGGACAGGGGACCACTCGAACACTGAAGCTTTCTTT NA TRBD1 TRBJ1-1 TRBV18
CASSQVGTGALNTEAFF TGCGCCAGCAGCCAAGTTGGGACAGGGGCCCTGAACACTGAAGCTTTCTTT NA TRBD1 TRBJ1-1 TRBV4-3
CASSPIAADYNEQFF TGTGCCAGCTCACCGATTGCAGCCGACTACAATGAGCAGTTCTTC NA NA TRBJ2-1 TRBV18
CASSNQGTGGQTQYF TGTGCCAGCAGCAATCAGGGGACAGGAGGTCAGACCCAGTACTTC NA TRBD1 TRBJ2-5 TRBV11-2
CASMSRAEDTQYF TGTGCCAGCATGTCCCGGGCCGAAGATACGCAGTATTTT NA NA TRBJ2-3 TRBV6-5
CASSSGGQTTSKETQYF TGTGCCAGCAGCTCGGGGGGGCAGACTACCTCCAAAGAGACCCAGTACTTC NA TRBD2 TRBJ2-5 TRBV5-4
CASSEGLGSNEQFF TGTGCCAGCTCTGAGGGGCTAGGTTCCAATGAGCAGTTCTTC once NA TRBJ2-1 TRBV6-4
CASGRTYGYTF TGTGCCAGCGGCAGGACCTATGGCTACACCTTC NA NA TRBJ1-2 TRBV12-3/TRBV12-4
CASSLQPNIQYF TGTGCCAGCAGCTTGCAGCCGAACATTCAGTACTTC NA NA TRBJ2-4 TRBV5-6
CASSPRDGSYEQYF TGTGCCAGCTCACCACGGGACGGATCCTACGAGCAGTACTTC NA NA TRBJ2-7 TRBV18